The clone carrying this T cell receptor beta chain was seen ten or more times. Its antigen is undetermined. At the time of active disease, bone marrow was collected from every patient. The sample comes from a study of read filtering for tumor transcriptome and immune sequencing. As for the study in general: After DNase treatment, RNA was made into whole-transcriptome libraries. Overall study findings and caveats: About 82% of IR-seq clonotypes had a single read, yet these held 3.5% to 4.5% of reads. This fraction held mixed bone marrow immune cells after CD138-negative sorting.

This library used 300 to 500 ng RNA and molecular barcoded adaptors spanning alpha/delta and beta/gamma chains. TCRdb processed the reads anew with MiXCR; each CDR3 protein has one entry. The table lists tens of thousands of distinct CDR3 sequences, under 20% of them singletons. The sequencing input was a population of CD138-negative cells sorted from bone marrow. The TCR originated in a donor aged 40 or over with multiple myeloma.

The CDR3, as DNA: TGTGCCAGCAGTTTATCCCCAAGCAGCTCTAATTCACCCCTCCACTTT. Translation: CASSLSPSSSNSPLHF. The chain recombines TRBV12-3 or TRBV12-4 with TRBJ1-6, with D unresolved. The CDR3 sequence is 16 residues long. Trimming stripped 2 bases from V and 6 bases from J, with 14 bases between.